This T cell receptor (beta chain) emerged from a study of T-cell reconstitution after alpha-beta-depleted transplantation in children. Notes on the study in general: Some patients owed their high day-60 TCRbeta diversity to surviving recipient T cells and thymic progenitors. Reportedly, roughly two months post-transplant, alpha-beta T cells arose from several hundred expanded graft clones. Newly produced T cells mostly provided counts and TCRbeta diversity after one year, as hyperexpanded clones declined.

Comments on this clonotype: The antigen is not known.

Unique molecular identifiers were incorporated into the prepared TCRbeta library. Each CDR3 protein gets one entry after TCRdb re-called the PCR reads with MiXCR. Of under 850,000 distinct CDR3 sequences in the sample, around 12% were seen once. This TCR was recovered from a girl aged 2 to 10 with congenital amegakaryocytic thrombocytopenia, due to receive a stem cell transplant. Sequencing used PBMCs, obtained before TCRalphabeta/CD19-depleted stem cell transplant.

For the CDR3, the DNA is TGTGCCAGCAGCTTACGAGAGACTAGTCTATTCCGGGAGACCCAGTACTTC. The encoded protein is CASSLRETSLFRETQYF. The rearrangement joins TRBV11-2 to TRBJ2-5; possible D gene TRBD2, 6 bases. This CDR3 region has 17 residues. V lost 2 bases, J lost 5 bases, and 21 bases lay in between. Germline V CDR1 and CDR2: SGHAT, FQNNGV.